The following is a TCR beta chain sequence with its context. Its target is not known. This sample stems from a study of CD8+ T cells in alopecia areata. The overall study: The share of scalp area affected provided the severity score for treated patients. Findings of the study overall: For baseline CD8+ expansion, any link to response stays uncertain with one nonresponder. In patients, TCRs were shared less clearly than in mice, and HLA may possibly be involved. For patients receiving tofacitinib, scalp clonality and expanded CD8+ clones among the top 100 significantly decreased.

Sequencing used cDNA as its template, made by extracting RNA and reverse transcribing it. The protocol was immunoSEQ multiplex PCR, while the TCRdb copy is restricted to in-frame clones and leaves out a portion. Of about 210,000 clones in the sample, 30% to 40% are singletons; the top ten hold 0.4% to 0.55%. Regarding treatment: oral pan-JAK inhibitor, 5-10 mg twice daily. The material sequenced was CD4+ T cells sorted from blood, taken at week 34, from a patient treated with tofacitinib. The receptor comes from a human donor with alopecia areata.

The CDR3 here is CASSSERSGANVLTF. Written as DNA, the CDR3 is TGTGCCAGCAGCTCCGAACGTTCTGGGGCCAACGTCCTGACTTTC. The rearrangement joins TRBV13 to TRBJ2-6; D gene unclear. CDR1 is PRHDT and CDR2 is FYEKMQ in the germline V gene (reference sequence). V lost 4 bases and J lost 1, with 8 bases in between. The CDR3 length is 15 residues. The whole variable domain, filled in from reference TRBV13 and TRBJ2-6, reads AAGVIQSPRHLIKEKRETATLKCYPIPRHDTVYWYQQGPGQDPQFLISFYEKMQSDKGSIPDRFSAQQFSDYHSELNMSSLELGDSALYFCASSSERSGANVLTFGAGSRLTVL.